The 4 T cell receptor beta chains below were found in one sample sequenced in a study of OX40 agonist ivuxolimab in advanced cancers. Using immunoSEQ multiplex PCR, the repertoire was profiled, and TCRdb retains in-frame clones only, with some absent. The sample includes some 44,000 clones, roughly 84% of them seen just once. This specimen consisted of CD4+ or CD8+ T cells sorted from blood, obtained in a trial of the OX40 agonist ivuxolimab. These receptors came from an adult with an advanced solid tumor such as melanoma, head and neck, liver or kidney cancer.

J is TRBJ2-7 and V is TRBV18, with TRBD2 as a possible D gene (6 bases). The V end lost 3 bases, the J end lost 5 bases, and 11 bases lay between the germline ends. This CDR3 comprises 13 residues. Germline lookup yields CDR1 KGHSH and CDR2 LQKENI. In DNA, the CDR3 is TGTGCCAGCTCACCGGGAGGAGGGGACGAGCAGTACTTC. Translating it yields CASSPGGGDEQYF.

In its sample, this clone was seen many times. The chain is built from TRBV9 and TRBJ2-1, with D hard to call. Germline lookup yields CDR1 SGDLS and CDR2 YYNGEE. The V end lost 1 base, the J end lost 7 bases, and 9 bases lay between the germline ends. CDR3 length: 13 residues. CDR3: CASSVFGSNEQFF. The CDR3 coding sequence is TGTGCCAGCAGCGTATTTGGTTCAAATGAGCAGTTCTTC.

V usage is TRBV19 and J usage is TRBJ1-6; 8 bases align to TRBD1. Germline V gene data show CDR1 as LNHDA and CDR2 as SQIVND (reference sequence). The CDR3 contains 19 residues. V dropped 3 bases and J dropped 2; count of bases not matched to a gene: 12. In nucleotides, the CDR3 is TGTGCCAGTAGTATTGGACAGGGTAAATCGGGGACCTATAATTCACCCCTCCACTTT. This translates into CASSIGQGKSGTYNSPLHF.

The chain combines TRBV11-2 with TRBJ2-1, with a weak D call TRBD1 (5 bases). This CDR3 spans 17 amino acids. Germline assignment: CDR1 SGHAT and CDR2 FQNNGV. The V end lost 5 bases, the J end lost 0 bases, and 17 bases lay between the germline ends. The CDR3 protein is CASSPFGRVSSYNEQFF. CDR3 in DNA: TGTGCCAGCAGCCCTTTCGGCAGGGTTAGCTCCTACAATGAGCAGTTCTTC.